This T cell receptor (beta chain) came from a study of Graves' ophthalmopathy and Graves' hyperthyroidism. On the study more broadly: No treatment had been given when peripheral blood was collected at initial diagnosis. Study-wide results and limits: Most thyroid-expanded clonotypes exceeding 0.001 frequency were also found in blood. Its predictions of ophthalmopathy progression gave the model 60% to 71% sensitivity and 72.22% specificity.

CDR3 regions of TCR beta were amplified from RNA transcripts. The library came from an HTBI-primed first-round RT-PCR and a second-round multiplex PCR. One entry per CDR3 protein results from TCRdb running MiXCR on the multiplex PCR reads. The profile shows 500,000 to 800,000 distinct CDR3 sequences, roughly 41% of them singletons. Trimming took off 4 bases at V and 14 bases at J, with 18 bases between the two ends. The CDR3 is 14 amino acids. CDR1 and CDR2 from the germline V gene are SSHAT and FNYEAQ (reference sequence). Excluded were patients with other autoimmune diseases, uncontrolled infections, pregnancy or lactation. In regard to this clonotype: Its specificity is unknown.

V and J are TRBV7-7 and TRBJ1-6, with D possibly being TRBD1 (5 bases). Sequencing was done on a sample of peripheral blood. This clonotype was obtained from an adult man with Graves' ophthalmopathy. This CDR3 is CASSYGTRGATLHF. The DNA of the CDR3 is TGTGCCAGCAGCTACGGGACCCGTGGGGCGACCCTCCACTTT.